This section outlines one T cell receptor (beta chain) sequence together with its context. These data originate in a study of blood T cell repertoires in COVID-19. Generated by immunoSEQ multiplex PCR, the TCRdb table keeps only in-frame clones and is missing some. The table includes about 74,000 clones, roughly 90% detected once. The CDR3 runs to 16 residues. Germline CDR1 and CDR2: SGHRS and YFSETQ. V dropped 0 bases and J dropped 0 bases, with 13 bases sitting between them. The origin of this receptor is a man aged 45-65 years with acute or convalescent COVID-19. J is TRBJ2-7 and V is TRBV5-1; D may be TRBD1 (6 bases). The sample was peripheral blood. The DNA of the CDR3 is TGCGCCAGCAGCTTGGCCCTTGACAGGAGCTCCTACGAGCAGTACTTC. Encoded protein: CASSLALDRSSYEQYF.